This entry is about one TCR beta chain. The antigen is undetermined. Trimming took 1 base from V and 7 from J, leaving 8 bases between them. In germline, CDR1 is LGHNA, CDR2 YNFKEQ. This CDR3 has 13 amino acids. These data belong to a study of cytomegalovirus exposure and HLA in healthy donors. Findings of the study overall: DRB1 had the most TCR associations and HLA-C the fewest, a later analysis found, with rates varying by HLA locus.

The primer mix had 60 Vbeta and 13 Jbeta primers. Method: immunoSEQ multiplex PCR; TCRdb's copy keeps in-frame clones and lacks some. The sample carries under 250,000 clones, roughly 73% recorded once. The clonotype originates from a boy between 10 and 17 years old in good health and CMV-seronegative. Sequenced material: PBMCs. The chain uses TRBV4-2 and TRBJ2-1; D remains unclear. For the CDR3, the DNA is TGTGCCAGCAGCCAAGGCTATCGGAATGAGCAGTTCTTC. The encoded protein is CASSQGYRNEQFF.